This T cell receptor beta chain was profiled in a study of T-cell reconstitution after alpha-beta-depleted transplantation in children. Study-level points and caveats: Some patients showed high day-60 TCRbeta diversity, which derived from surviving recipient T cells and thymic progenitors. Alpha-beta T cells present about two months after transplant were reported to originate from several hundred expanded graft clones. After one year, T-cell counts and TCRbeta diversity mostly came from new T cells.

Unique molecular identifiers were incorporated when the TCRbeta library was constructed. Each CDR3 protein is one row after TCRdb ran MiXCR on the PCR reads. The sample lists 84,000 or so distinct CDR3 sequences, around 15% occurring once. Comments on this clonotype: Its antigen remains unknown.

V lost 5 bases and J lost 3, with 8 bases in between. CDR1 DFQATT and CDR2 SNEGSKA come from the germline V gene (reference sequence). The CDR3 contains 12 residues. The chain recombines TRBV20-1 with TRBJ1-5, with D possibly TRBD1 on 6 matching bases. The origin of this receptor is a male patient between 2 and 10 years old who had a stem cell transplant for acute lymphoblastic leukemia, so the T cells may come from the graft donor. Here the sequenced sample was PBMCs, mostly from graft donor cells, taken 180 days after TCRalphabeta/CD19-depleted stem cell transplant. The CDR3 bases are TGCAGTGCTCGGGACAACAATCAGCCCCAGCATTTT. This translates into CSARDNNQPQHF.